The 29 T cell receptor beta chains below come from one sample, sequenced in a study of T cell responses to AZD1222 COVID-19 vaccine. Repertoires were generated with immunoSEQ multiplex PCR, while TCRdb's copy carries only in-frame clones and drops some. The sample holds 100,000 to 150,000 clones, 80% to 95% seen once. Sample: peripheral blood, taken 28 days after the second dose of the MenACWY control vaccine. These receptors were obtained from an adult who received the MenACWY meningococcal vaccine as a control.

The V and J genes are TRBV4-3 and TRBJ1-6; TRBD1 matches 9 bases. J gave up 7 bases and V 1 base, and 8 bases lay outside the gene matches. The CDR3 runs 17 residues. The germline V gene encodes CDR1 LGHNA and CDR2 YSLEER. As DNA, the CDR3 is TGCGCCAGCAGCCAAGCTCGACCGGGACAGGGAAATTCACCCCTCCACTTT. This gives the protein CASSQARPGQGNSPLHF.

The chain recombines TRBV7-9 with TRBJ2-5; the D is unclear. Germline CDR1 is SEHNR and CDR2 is FQNEAQ (reference sequence). The CDR3 consists of 16 residues. The germline V and J ends were trimmed by 1 base and 5 bases, with 17 bases remaining between them. This CDR3 reads CASSLERIPIAETQYF. The CDR3 region has the DNA TGTGCCAGCAGCTTAGAACGGATCCCTATCGCGGAGACCCAGTACTTC.

The V call is TRBV30, the J call TRBJ1-2; no reliable D call. The V and J ends lost 2 bases and 0 bases respectively, with 10 bases between them. CDR1 is GTSNPN and CDR2 is SVGIG in the germline V gene (reference sequence). CDR3 length equals 14 residues. CDR3 amino acids: CAWSKRRTNYGYTF. DNA for the CDR3: TGTGCCTGGAGTAAAAGGCGGACTAACTATGGCTACACCTTC.

This rearrangement joins TRBV18 to TRBJ1-4; D is unclear. CDR1 is KGHSH, CDR2 LQKENI, per germline. This CDR3 has 13 residues. V lost 5 bases and J lost 5, with 9 bases in between. The CDR3: CASSMGLNEKLFF. The CDR3 coding sequence is TGTGCCAGCTCAATGGGCCTAAATGAAAAACTGTTTTTT. Full variable domain (outside the CDR3, taken from reference TRBV18 and TRBJ1-4): NAGVMQNPRHLVRRRGQEARLRCSPMKGHSHVYWYRQLPEEGLKFMVYLQKENIIDESGMPKERFSAEFPKEGPSILRIQQVVRGDSAAYFCASSMGLNEKLFFGSGTQLSVL.

V and J are TRBV3-1 (or the pseudogene TRBV3-2) and TRBJ2-3; no clear D. V lost 3 bases and J 1 base, leaving 14 bases between the germline ends. The germline gives CDR1 LGHDT, CDR2 YNNKEL (reference sequence). CDR3 length equals 16 residues. Here the CDR3 DNA reads TGTGCCAGCAGCCATCCAGGTAGGAAGGGCACAGATACGCAGTATTTT. This gives the protein CASSHPGRKGTDTQYF.

This chain links TRBV24-1 with TRBJ1-2, with TRBD1 identical over 8 bases. Germline V gene sequence: CDR1 KGHDR, CDR2 SFDVKD. Losses at the gene ends were 2 bases for V and 8 bases for J; bases not matched to a gene: 12. CDR3 length: 16 amino acids. The chain's CDR3 is CATSDYPDRDLLGYTF. CDR3 bases: TGTGCCACCAGTGATTACCCGGACAGGGACCTCTTGGGCTACACCTTC.

CDR3 DNA: TGTGCCAGCAGCTTGTTACTAGCGGCAGATCCTAGCACAGATACGCAGTATTTT. It yields the protein CASSLLLAADPSTDTQYF. This chain links TRBV5-5 with TRBJ2-3, with 8 nucleotides matching TRBD2. Germline V lookup: CDR1 SGHKS, CDR2 YYEKEE (reference sequence). The V gene end was trimmed by 1 base and the J gene end by 0 bases; junction bases not matched to a gene: 10. The CDR3 extends over 18 amino acids.

CDR3 sequence (DNA): TGTGCCAGCAGTTTAAGGCAGGGGTATGGCTACACCTTC. Its protein product is CASSLRQGYGYTF. The chain carries TRBV28 and TRBJ1-2, with a tentative D call TRBD1 (6 bases). The CDR3 runs 13 residues. From germline, CDR1 is MDHEN and CDR2 SYDVKM. The V gene lost 2 bases and the J gene lost 5 bases, with 9 bases spanning the gap.

This sequence joins TRBV9 and TRBJ1-3; D gene ambiguous. The V end was cut by 2 bases, the J end by 3 bases, with 6 bases between. This CDR3 spans 13 amino acids. Per the germline V gene, CDR1 is SGDLS and CDR2 is YYNGEE. The chain's CDR3 is CASSVNSGNTIYF. The CDR3, as DNA: TGTGCCAGCAGCGTGAACAGTGGAAACACCATATATTTT.

This chain connects TRBV28 to TRBJ2-7; a possible D gene is TRBD1 (6 bases). The CDR3 sequence is 15 residues long. V lost 2 bases and J lost 3, with 14 bases in between. Germline CDR1 MDHEN, CDR2 SYDVKM. CDR3 nucleotides: TGTGCCAGCAGTTTAGGCAGGGGACCTGGCTACGAGCAGTACGTC. It yields the protein CASSLGRGPGYEQYV.

DNA for the CDR3: TGTGCCAGCAGTCCCACAGAGTCCTACGAGCAGTACGTC. It translates to CASSPTESYEQYV. V and J are TRBV6-2 or TRBV6-3 and TRBJ2-7; D is uncertain. CDR1 is MNHEY and CDR2 is SVGEGT in the germline V gene. CDR3 size: 13 residues. Trimming removed 5 bases from V and 1 base from J, with 9 bases in between.

The rearrangement uses TRBV11-2 and TRBJ2-7; D might be TRBD1 or TRBD2, each matching 6 bases. Germline V gene lookup returns CDR1 SGHAT and CDR2 FQNNGV. This CDR3 is built from 17 residues. Trimming removed 0 bases at V and 3 bases at J, with 18 bases between. The CDR3 protein is CASSLDLTWGAGYEQYF. CDR3 sequence (DNA): TGTGCCAGCAGCTTAGACCTCACCTGGGGGGCGGGCTACGAGCAGTACTTC.

V and J are TRBV29-1 and TRBJ2-5, with a weak D call TRBD1 (6 bases). The length of the CDR3 is 12 residues. Trimming left V 4 bases short and J 4 bases short, with 10 bases between. Per germline, CDR1 SQVTM and CDR2 ANQGSEA. CDR3: CSVGPGVETQYF. The CDR3 DNA is TGCAGCGTTGGGCCAGGGGTAGAGACCCAGTACTTC.

The chain couples TRBV7-2 to TRBJ2-2; 9 bases align to TRBD1. CDR1 and CDR2 (germline): SGHTA, FQGNSA. With V trimmed by 2 bases and J by 5 bases, 6 bases remained unmatched. The CDR3 is 16 residues long. CDR3: CASSLRTGVETGELFF. The CDR3 DNA follows: TGTGCCAGCAGCTTAAGGACAGGGGTAGAAACCGGGGAGCTGTTTTTT.

The J gene is TRBJ2-6, the V gene TRBV24-1, with TRBD1 matching over 12 bases. Germline assignment: CDR1 KGHDR and CDR2 SFDVKD. The CDR3 has 16 residues. J was trimmed by 2 bases and V by 9 bases; bases with no gene match: 4. The CDR3 loop is CATGGTGGAGANVLTF. The CDR3 bases are TGTGCCACCGGCGGGACAGGGGGCGCTGGGGCCAACGTCCTGACTTTC.

The chain links TRBV5-1 to TRBJ2-7, with D uncertain. In germline, CDR1 is SGHRS, CDR2 YFSETQ. CDR3 length: 11 amino acids. With 6 bases removed from V and 5 bases from J, the gap between germline ends came to 9 bases. CDR3 in DNA: TGCGCCAGCAAATTAACCCACGAGCAGTACTTC. It encodes CASKLTHEQYF.

The chain employs TRBV28 and TRBJ1-1, with D perhaps matching TRBD1 (6 bases). Trimming stripped 8 bases from V and 3 bases from J, with 16 bases between. Germline assignment: CDR1 MDHEN and CDR2 SYDVKM. The CDR3 extends over 14 amino acids. In DNA form, the CDR3 reads TGTGCCAGCCGTGAGGCAGGGGTTGACACTGAAGCTTTCTTT. Protein product: CASREAGVDTEAFF.

This chain links TRBV3-1 (or the pseudogene TRBV3-2) with TRBJ2-1; TRBD2 aligns across 10 bases. Germline V gives CDR1 LGHDT, CDR2 YNNKEL (reference sequence). V lost 3 bases to trimming and J lost 7 bases; unmatched junction nucleotides: 3. The CDR3 is 14 amino acids. Here the CDR3 DNA reads TGTGCCAGCAGCCAGATTAGCGGGAGGAATGAGCAGTTCTTC. Protein: CASSQISGRNEQFF.

The chain is built from TRBV6-4 and TRBJ1-1; D not resolved. The V gene lost 2 bases and the J gene lost 1 base, with 14 bases spanning the gap. The CDR3 contains 16 residues. Germline V gives CDR1 MRHNA, CDR2 SNTAGT. In DNA form, the CDR3 reads TGTGCCAGCAGTGACCTCGTGAGGGTCGGGAACACTGAAGCTTTCTTT. Its translation: CASSDLVRVGNTEAFF.

J is TRBJ1-2 and V is TRBV19; 7 bases line up with TRBD1. Germline trimming cut 5 bases from V and 4 bases from J; bases unmatched to any gene: 10. This CDR3 contains 15 residues. Germline CDR1 reads LNHDA; CDR2 reads SQIVND (reference sequence). This CDR3 reads CASSLKQGIGYGYTF. CDR3 sequence (DNA): TGTGCCAGTAGTCTCAAACAGGGGATCGGCTATGGCTACACCTTC.

The chain uses TRBV4-1 and TRBJ1-5; D unclear. CDR3 length: 14 amino acids. CDR1 and CDR2 from the germline V gene are MGHRA and YSYEKL. The germline V and J ends were trimmed by 3 bases and 2 bases, with 8 bases remaining between them. CDR3 DNA: TGCGCCAGCAGCCATGTAGGCGGCAATCAGCCCCAGCATTTT. As protein: CASSHVGGNQPQHF.

The chain carries TRBV13 and TRBJ1-1; D uncertain. CDR3 length: 12 amino acids. V lost 5 bases and J 10 bases, leaving 14 bases between the germline ends. CDR1 is PRHDT and CDR2 is FYEKMQ in the germline V gene (reference sequence). The CDR3 loop reads CASSLIGRGAFF. The CDR3 nucleotides are TGTGCCAGCAGCCTCATAGGGCGCGGAGCTTTCTTT.

The chain uses TRBV5-4 and TRBJ1-1; D perhaps matches TRBD1 (6 bases). The CDR3 spans 16 residues. CDR1 and CDR2 from the germline V gene are SGHNT and YYREEE (reference sequence). The V gene lost 0 bases and the J gene lost 3 bases, with 15 bases spanning the gap. DNA for the CDR3: TGTGCCAGCAGCTTGGCGCGTTTGGGGGGCTACACTGAAGCTTTCTTT. It is translated as CASSLARLGGYTEAFF.

The V and J genes are TRBV4-1 and TRBJ2-7, with D tentatively TRBD2 (6 bases). V lost 0 bases and J lost 2, with 11 bases in between. CDR1 is MGHRA and CDR2 is YSYEKL in the germline V gene. The CDR3 runs to 15 residues. The CDR3 protein is CASSQDGGAPYEQYF. The CDR3 coding sequence is TGCGCCAGCAGCCAAGATGGCGGGGCCCCCTACGAGCAGTACTTC.

CDR3 bases: TGTGCCAGCAGTGAAGAAGGACAGGGCACAGATACGCAGTATTTT. Protein: CASSEEGQGTDTQYF. V usage is TRBV6-1 and J usage is TRBJ2-3; 7 bases are a match to TRBD1. The germline CDR1 and CDR2 sequences are MNHNS and SASEGT. The CDR3 runs to 15 residues. The trim removed 1 base at V and 1 base at J, leaving 2 bases unmatched.

In nucleotides, the CDR3 is TGTGCCAGCAGCGAATCCGGCTGGCTCTTCACCGGGGAGCTGTTTTTT. It yields the protein CASSESGWLFTGELFF. The V gene is TRBV9, the J gene TRBJ2-2, with no clear D. V was trimmed by 3 bases and J by 4 bases, leaving 16 bases between them. Germline-derived CDR1 and CDR2 are SGDLS and YYNGEE. This CDR3 spans 16 amino acids. The full variable domain, in which reference TRBV9 and TRBJ2-2 provide the parts outside the CDR3, is DSGVTQTPKHLITATGQRVTLRCSPRSGDLSVYWYQQSLDQGLQFLIQYYNGEERAKGNILERFSAQQFPDLHSELNLSSLELGDSALYFCASSESGWLFTGELFFGEGSRLTVL.

The CDR3 DNA reads as TGCGCCAGCAGCCCCCAGTCGGGGGATAATGAAAAACTGTTTTTT. Amino acids: CASSPQSGDNEKLFF. The chain links TRBV5-1 to TRBJ1-4; D may be TRBD1 (5 bases). The CDR3 has 15 amino acids. V was pared by 4 bases and J by 4 bases, with 14 bases between. Germline V gene sequence: CDR1 SGHRS, CDR2 YFSETQ.

The chain combines TRBV7-9 with TRBJ2-1, with no clear D. The CDR3 is made up of 16 amino acids. V shed 0 bases and J shed 1 base, with 10 bases lying between them. CDR1 and CDR2 (germline): SEHNR, FQNEAQ (reference sequence). CDR3 DNA sequence: TGTGCCAGCAGCTTAGCCGGCCTCCCTTCCTACAATGAGCAGTTCTTC. This sequence encodes CASSLAGLPSYNEQFF.

The chain carries TRBV5-1 and TRBJ1-2; no clear D. This CDR3 region has 12 residues. The V end was cut by 3 bases, the J end by 6 bases, with 9 bases between. Per the germline V gene, CDR1 is SGHRS and CDR2 is YFSETQ. This CDR3 is CASSWDLDGYTF. In nucleotides, the CDR3 is TGCGCCAGCAGCTGGGATCTGGATGGCTACACCTTC.